These 32 T cell receptor beta chains were all obtained from the same sample, sequenced in a study of blood T cell repertoires in COVID-19. The protocol was immunoSEQ multiplex PCR, while the TCRdb copy is restricted to in-frame clones and leaves out a portion. The data contain 150,000 to 200,000 clones, 86% of them seen just once; the ten biggest clones take up roughly 3.5%. The sequencing sample was made of peripheral blood. These receptors came from a man in his 70s with acute or convalescent COVID-19.

The chain links TRBV10-3 to TRBJ2-7; 10 nucleotides line up with TRBD2. The CDR3 loop spans 14 amino acids. With 6 bases clipped from V and 6 bases from J, the junction kept 8 bases outside the gene matches. The germline V gene encodes CDR1 ENHRY and CDR2 SYGVKD. This CDR3 is CAIRIAGGGGEQYF. The CDR3 DNA reads as TGTGCCATCAGAATAGCGGGAGGAGGGGGCGAGCAGTACTTC.

V and J are TRBV5-4 and TRBJ2-1; 10 bases are shared with TRBD1. V dropped 4 bases and J dropped 1; count of bases not matched to a gene: 5. CDR1 and CDR2 from the germline V gene are SGHNT and YYREEE (reference sequence). The CDR3 contains 16 residues. The CDR3 DNA reads as TGTGCCAGCAGCGCAGGACAGGGGGTGTCCTACAATGAGCAGTTCTTC. This encodes CASSAGQGVSYNEQFF.

The rearrangement uses TRBV7-2 and TRBJ2-7; D is perhaps TRBD1 (5 bases). Germline CDR1 is SGHTA and CDR2 is FQGNSA. V lost 5 bases to trimming and J lost 7 bases, with 12 bases between them. The CDR3 loop spans 12 amino acids. The CDR3 DNA reads TGTGCCAGCAGCCCGGCCAGGGAAGAGCAGTACTTC. Its protein product is CASSPAREEQYF. Variable domain in full (rest from reference TRBV7-2 and TRBJ2-7): GAGVSQSPSNKVTEKGKDVELRCDPISGHTALYWYRQSLGQGLEFLIYFQGNSAPDKSGLPSDRFSAERTGGSVSTLTIQRTQQEDSAVYLCASSPAREEQYFGPGTRLTVT.

Only one count was recorded for this clone. The chain links TRBV30 to TRBJ2-3, with a tentative D call TRBD2 (6 bases). Germline V gene data show CDR1 as GTSNPN and CDR2 as SVGIG (reference sequence). This CDR3 is 13 amino acids long. The V end was cut by 4 bases, the J end by 2 bases, with 10 bases between. The CDR3 DNA reads as TGTGCCTGGACACCGGGGGTCACAGATACGCAGTATTTT. Its translation: CAWTPGVTDTQYF. Full variable domain (missing parts from reference TRBV30 and TRBJ2-3): SQTIHQWPATLVQPVGSPLSLECTVEGTSNPNLYWYRQAAGRGLQLLFYSVGIGQISSEVPQNLSASRPQDRQFILSSKKLLLSDSGFYLCAWTPGVTDTQYFGPGTRLTVL.

The J gene is TRBJ1-2, the V gene TRBV5-4; tentatively, D is TRBD1 (5 bases). The CDR3 has 14 residues. Germline CDR1 reads SGHNT; CDR2 reads YYREEE (reference sequence). V was cut by 4 bases and J by 7 bases, with 17 bases left in between. The CDR3 spells CASSMTDILSGYTF. CDR3 DNA sequence: TGTGCCAGCAGCATGACAGATATTCTATCTGGCTACACCTTC.

CDR3 sequence: CASSFSAGDGYTF. The CDR3 region has the DNA TGTGCCAGCAGCTTTTCCGCAGGGGATGGCTACACCTTC. J is TRBJ1-2 and V is TRBV11-3; TRBD1 is a possible D gene (6 bases). CDR3 length: 13 residues. Trimming took off 3 bases at V and 6 bases at J, with 11 bases between the two ends. Germline V lookup: CDR1 SGHNT, CDR2 YENEEA.

The genes are TRBV10-3 and TRBJ1-1; possibly TRBD1 for D (5 bases). Trimming pared 6 bases from V and 0 bases from J, leaving 17 bases between. Germline-derived CDR1 and CDR2 are ENHRY and SYGVKD. The CDR3 extends over 16 amino acids. The CDR3 sequence is CAIRDWGGDMNTEAFF. DNA of the CDR3: TGTGCCATCAGGGACTGGGGGGGAGACATGAACACTGAAGCTTTCTTT.

This chain joins TRBV5-1 and TRBJ2-3, with D uncertain. There are 17 residues in the CDR3. Deletions cut 0 bases from V and 1 base from J, with 15 bases between. The V gene's germline CDR1 is SGHRS and CDR2 YFSETQ. The DNA of the CDR3 is TGCGCCAGCAGCTTGGACCCTACCCTAGTGGGCACAGATACGCAGTATTTT. Translation gives CASSLDPTLVGTDTQYF. Combining the CDR3 with reference TRBV5-1 and TRBJ2-3 gives the whole variable domain KAGVTQTPRYLIKTRGQQVTLSCSPISGHRSVSWYQQTPGQGLQFLFEYFSETQRNKGNFPGRFSGRQFSNSRSEMNVSTLELGDSALYLCASSLDPTLVGTDTQYFGPGTRLTVL.

The chain has TRBV2 and TRBJ1-5; weak D call: TRBD1 (6 bases). Per the germline V gene, CDR1 is SNHLY and CDR2 is FYNNEI. V lost 6 bases to trimming and J lost 3 bases, with 12 bases between them. The CDR3 runs to 14 residues. CDR3 in amino acids: CASRRGSDNQPQHF. Written as DNA, the CDR3 is TGTGCCAGCAGGAGGGGGAGTGACAATCAGCCCCAGCATTTT.

The V gene is TRBV19, the J gene TRBJ1-5, with D possibly TRBD1 on 5 matching bases. The CDR3 runs 13 residues. The germline V gene encodes CDR1 LNHDA and CDR2 SQIVND (reference sequence). V was trimmed by 0 bases and J by 6 bases, leaving 6 bases between them. The CDR3 bases are TGTGCCAGTAGTATAGAGGGGGGTCAGCCCCAGCATTTT. Amino acids: CASSIEGGQPQHF.

The chain links TRBV29-1 to TRBJ1-2; no definite D call. Germline V gives CDR1 SQVTM, CDR2 ANQGSEA. This CDR3 region has 13 residues. Deletions cut 6 bases from V and 7 bases from J, with 18 bases between. The CDR3 region has the DNA TGCAGCGTCCAAATTACCGTGGGCTCTGGCTACACCTTC. Its protein product is CSVQITVGSGYTF.

The chain employs TRBV29-1 and TRBJ2-5, with a weak D call TRBD2 (6 bases). The germline V gene has CDR1 SQVTM and CDR2 ANQGSEA. This CDR3 spans 14 amino acids. V lost 6 bases to trimming and J lost 2 bases, with 16 bases between them. In DNA, the CDR3 is TGCAGCGTACAAGCTGGAGGGGTTCAAGAGACCCAGTACTTC. As protein: CSVQAGGVQETQYF. The full variable domain, completed using reference TRBV29-1 and TRBJ2-5, is SAVISQKPSRDICQRGTSLTIQCQVDSQVTMMFWYRQQPGQSLTLIATANQGSEATYESGFVIDKFPISRPNLTFSTLTVSNMSPEDSSIYLCSVQAGGVQETQYFGPGTRLLVL.

The chain combines TRBV15 with TRBJ1-2; D gene unclear. Deletions cut 1 base from V and 7 bases from J, with 10 bases between. The CDR3 loop spans 13 amino acids. Germline V CDR1 and CDR2: LNHNV, YYDKDF (reference sequence). The CDR3, as DNA: TGTGCCACCAGCAGAGCTAGCAGATCTGGCTACACCTTC. It specifies CATSRASRSGYTF.

The V gene is TRBV4-2, the J gene TRBJ1-2, with 7 bases lining up with TRBD1. The germline gives CDR1 LGHNA, CDR2 YNFKEQ. The V and J ends lost 6 bases and 1 base, in that order; junction bases with no gene match: 5. This CDR3 region has 14 residues. The CDR3 DNA sequence: TGTGCCAGCAGTCTTACAGGGGTTAACTATGGCTACACCTTC. Translation gives CASSLTGVNYGYTF.

This chain uses TRBV28 with TRBJ1-5; TRBD1 agrees at 8 bases. In germline, CDR1 is MDHEN, CDR2 SYDVKM. Trimming at V came to 1 base and at J to 10 bases, leaving 9 bases not matched to a gene. There are 15 residues in the CDR3. The CDR3 is CASSLSGTGDRPQHF. The CDR3 nucleotides are TGTGCCAGCAGTTTATCAGGGACAGGCGATCGACCCCAGCATTTT.

The chain uses TRBV2 and TRBJ1-6; D remains ambiguous. Germline loops: CDR1 SNHLY, CDR2 FYNNEI. Trimming pared 5 bases from V and 9 bases from J, leaving 11 bases between. This CDR3 is built from 13 residues. The CDR3, as DNA: TGTGCCAGCAGTTTACAGCAACGTTCACCCCTCCACTTT. Translating it yields CASSLQQRSPLHF.

The V gene is TRBV2, the J gene TRBJ2-7, with 10 bases matching TRBD1. This CDR3 is built from 15 residues. With V trimmed by 3 bases and J by 5 bases, 7 bases remained unmatched. The germline V gene has CDR1 SNHLY and CDR2 FYNNEI. The CDR3 DNA is TGTGCCAGCAGTGATCTGGGACAGGGGTTCAACGAGCAGTACTTC. This translates into CASSDLGQGFNEQYF.

V gene TRBV7-8 combines with J gene TRBJ2-3; perhaps TRBD2 as D (6 bases). Germline loops: CDR1 SGHVS, CDR2 FQNEAQ. This CDR3 is 17 amino acids long. With 0 bases removed from V and 1 base from J, the gap between germline ends came to 14 bases. CDR3 DNA sequence: TGTGCCAGCAGCTTAGCTAGCGGTCCCTGGGGCACAGATACGCAGTATTTT. Translated: CASSLASGPWGTDTQYF.

The chain combines TRBV2 with TRBJ1-1; no clear D. The CDR3 sequence is 10 residues long. Trimming removed 8 bases from V and 3 bases from J, with 4 bases in between. The germline V gene encodes CDR1 SNHLY and CDR2 FYNNEI. CDR3 sequence (DNA): TGTGCCAGCCGTTACACTGAAGCTTTCTTT. Protein: CASRYTEAFF.

The gene calls are TRBV4-1 and TRBJ1-2, with a possible D match to TRBD1 (6 bases). The CDR3 contains 13 residues. V gave up 4 bases and J gave up 4 bases, with 10 bases separating them. Per germline, CDR1 MGHRA and CDR2 YSYEKL. CDR3 in amino acids: CASSLGTTYGYTF. As DNA, the CDR3 is TGCGCCAGCAGCCTTGGGACAACCTATGGCTACACCTTC.

The J gene is TRBJ1-5, the V gene TRBV19; D is perhaps TRBD1 (6 bases). The CDR3 totals 13 residues. Germline-derived CDR1 and CDR2 are LNHDA and SQIVND (reference sequence). Trimming pared 4 bases from V and 7 bases from J, leaving 11 bases between. The CDR3 loop reads CASSTHRAQPQHF. The CDR3 DNA follows: TGTGCCAGTAGTACCCACAGGGCGCAGCCCCAGCATTTT.

The rearrangement joins TRBV4-1 to TRBJ2-2, with 8 nucleotides matching TRBD1. The junction had 3 bases not matched to a gene; V was cut back by 5 bases and J by 1 base. The CDR3 is 15 amino acids. The V gene's germline CDR1 is MGHRA and CDR2 YSYEKL. The CDR3, as DNA: TGCGCCAGCAGCTCAGGGGGCAGGAACACCGGGGAGCTGTTTTTT. It encodes CASSSGGRNTGELFF.

The V call is TRBV4-1, the J call TRBJ2-2; D possibly corresponds to TRBD2 (5 bases). Germline V gene lookup returns CDR1 MGHRA and CDR2 YSYEKL. Trimming took off 2 bases at V and 5 bases at J, with 12 bases between the two ends. This CDR3 spans 15 amino acids. CDR3 sequence reads: CASSQWSGRTGELFF. As DNA, the CDR3 is TGCGCCAGCAGCCAATGGTCGGGAAGAACCGGGGAGCTGTTTTTT.

This sequence joins TRBV2 and TRBJ1-2; TRBD1 agrees at 8 bases. Germline assignment: CDR1 SNHLY and CDR2 FYNNEI. This CDR3 has 14 residues. V was clipped by 3 bases and J by 5 bases; unmatched bases: 5. The CDR3 DNA sequence: TGTGCCAGCAGTGAGACAGGGGAGGATTATGGCTACACCTTC. Translated, it gives CASSETGEDYGYTF.

In DNA, the CDR3 is TGCGCCAGCAGCTTGGCACCAGCGGGGACCGGGGAGCTGTTTTTT. Its translation: CASSLAPAGTGELFF. The chain uses TRBV5-1 and TRBJ2-2; 7 positions agree with TRBD2. Per germline, CDR1 SGHRS and CDR2 YFSETQ. With 0 bases clipped from V and 5 bases from J, the junction kept 4 bases outside the gene matches. The CDR3 extends over 15 amino acids.

V and J are TRBV15 and TRBJ1-4; 10 bases are shared with TRBD1. CDR1 and CDR2 from the germline V gene are LNHNV and YYDKDF (reference sequence). V shed 5 bases, J shed 10 bases, and the junction held 7 bases outside the gene matches. This CDR3 is built from 14 residues. The CDR3 sequence: CATSLGQGMLKLFF. The CDR3, as DNA: TGTGCCACCAGCTTGGGACAGGGGATGTTAAAACTGTTTTTT.

The chain couples TRBV5-1 to TRBJ2-5; a weak D match, TRBD2 (6 bases). The germline gives CDR1 SGHRS, CDR2 YFSETQ. There are 15 residues in the CDR3. The V and J ends lost 0 bases and 5 bases respectively, with 14 bases between them. DNA for the CDR3: TGCGCCAGCAGCTTGGAAGGGCTAGCGCCCGAGACCCAGTACTTC. Residues: CASSLEGLAPETQYF.

The chain carries TRBV7-2 and TRBJ1-1; D is undetermined. This CDR3 is 14 amino acids long. Between the trimmed V and J ends, which lost 1 base and 1 base, there was a span of 7 bases. Germline assignment: CDR1 SGHTA and CDR2 FQGNSA. In nucleotides, the CDR3 is TGTGCCAGCAGCTTAGTTCCAGGGAACACTGAAGCTTTCTTT. Its protein product is CASSLVPGNTEAFF.

This rearrangement joins TRBV7-2 to TRBJ2-5; 11 bases are shared with TRBD2. CDR3 length equals 16 residues. Germline-derived CDR1 and CDR2 are SGHTA and FQGNSA. V dropped 5 bases and J dropped 1; count of bases not matched to a gene: 6. The CDR3 coding sequence is TGTGCCAGCAGCCTTTCCGGGACTAGCGGCCAAGAGACCCAGTACTTC. Protein: CASSLSGTSGQETQYF.

This clone has more than one count but fewer than ten. The chain employs TRBV7-9 and TRBJ1-1; 10 nucleotides line up with TRBD1. The CDR3 totals 13 residues. The V gene's germline CDR1 is SEHNR and CDR2 FQNEAQ (reference sequence). V trimming: 3 bases; J trimming: 7 bases; junction bases outside the gene matches: 2. The CDR3 DNA sequence: TGTGCCAGCAGCTTGGGACAGGGGAATGAAGCTTTCTTT. This sequence encodes CASSLGQGNEAFF.

V usage is TRBV5-4 and J usage is TRBJ1-1; no clear D gene. Per germline, CDR1 SGHNT and CDR2 YYREEE (reference sequence). V was shortened by 2 bases and J by 4 bases, with 9 bases between the two germline ends. This CDR3 comprises 13 residues. The chain's CDR3 is CASSLPGPTEAFF. CDR3 DNA sequence: TGTGCCAGCAGCTTACCAGGCCCCACTGAAGCTTTCTTT.

The chain employs TRBV28 and TRBJ2-5; the match to TRBD1 covers 7 bases. The germline gives CDR1 MDHEN, CDR2 SYDVKM. The trim removed 2 bases at V and 10 bases at J, leaving 4 bases unmatched. There are 12 residues in the CDR3. Here the CDR3 DNA reads TGTGCCAGCAGTTTAGGACCAGGGGGCCAGTACTTC. Its protein product is CASSLGPGGQYF.